The 29 T cell receptor beta chains given below trace back to one sample, sequenced in a study of monozygotic twins with inflammatory bowel disease. TCRdb re-called the 5' RACE reads; one entry per CDR3 protein, DNA not given. The specimen's table records 300,000 to 450,000 distinct CDR3 sequences. The material sequenced was blood. Receptors originate from a human donor with ulcerative colitis or Crohn's disease, or a healthy co-twin of an affected twin (not recorded which).

The chain combines TRBV7-3 with TRBJ1-2. The length of the CDR3 is 14 residues. Germline lookup yields CDR1 SGHTA and CDR2 FQGTGA. This CDR3 is CASSLNPAGSGYTF.

The CDR3 protein is CASSPPGQGSGTQYF. This chain joins TRBV7-2 and TRBJ2-5; TCRdb outputs TRBD1, but without DNA this stays unchecked. This CDR3 has 15 amino acids. Germline-derived CDR1 and CDR2 are SGHTA and FQGNSA.

CDR3 amino acids: CASSHGTPAGANVLTF. This sequence joins TRBV4-3 and TRBJ2-6; TCRdb names TRBD1, which stays unverified in the absence of DNA. CDR3 length: 16 residues. Germline V gives CDR1 LGHNA, CDR2 YSLEER.

The J gene is TRBJ2-7, the V gene TRBV21-1; no DNA is available, so the TRBD1 call from TCRdb remains unchecked. TRBV21-1 is a pseudogene locus. The CDR3 spans 14 residues. The CDR3 loop is CASSTPGQSYEQYF.

J is TRBJ2-3 and V is TRBV7-3; there is no DNA to check the TCRdb D call of TRBD1. Germline V gene lookup returns CDR1 SGHTA and CDR2 FQGTGA. This CDR3 has 17 amino acids. CDR3 residues: CASSLIQDTASTDTQYF.

The chain has TRBV11-3 and TRBJ2-1; the TRBD1 assignment by TCRdb is unverifiable without DNA. CDR1 SGHNT and CDR2 YENEEA come from the germline V gene. The CDR3 covers 14 residues. The CDR3 spells CASSLYGTGSEQFF.

The rearrangement joins TRBV20-1 to TRBJ2-7. Germline V CDR1 and CDR2: DFQATT, SNEGSKA (reference sequence). The CDR3 has 11 residues. The CDR3 here is CSASPNREQYF.

The chain joins TRBV7-2 to TRBJ2-7; TCRdb calls TRBD1, which cannot be checked without DNA. The CDR3 extends over 13 amino acids. Germline-derived CDR1 and CDR2 are SGHTA and FQGNSA. CDR3 region: CASLRGAWDEQYF.

The chain is built from TRBV9 and TRBJ2-1; the TRBD1 assignment by TCRdb is unverifiable without DNA. Germline CDR1 and CDR2: SGDLS and YYNGEE. The CDR3 contains 15 residues. CDR3 sequence reads: CASSVSQGKYNEQFF.

CDR3 sequence reads: CSVEVGGFYNEQFF. The chain couples TRBV29-1 to TRBJ2-1; the TCRdb D gene call, TRBD2, has no DNA to confirm it. The CDR3 spans 14 residues. The germline gives CDR1 SQVTM, CDR2 ANQGSEA.

The V call is TRBV7-2, the J call TRBJ1-2. Germline CDR1 is SGHTA and CDR2 is FQGNSA. CDR3 length: 14 amino acids. The CDR3 loop is CASSSGLGYYGYTF.

The rearrangement joins TRBV6-5 to TRBJ2-5; lacking DNA, the TRBD2 call made by TCRdb goes unchecked. The germline V gene encodes CDR1 MNHEY and CDR2 SVGAGI. This CDR3 contains 15 residues. The CDR3: CASSYGAGGQETQYF.

The chain combines TRBV7-9 with TRBJ2-3; absent DNA, TCRdb's TRBD1 call cannot be checked. The germline V gene has CDR1 SEHNR and CDR2 FQNEAQ (reference sequence). The CDR3 totals 16 residues. CDR3 sequence: CASSQPEDSSTDTQYF.

The chain is built from TRBV10-3 and TRBJ2-7; no DNA is available, so the TRBD1 call from TCRdb remains unchecked. Germline V CDR1 and CDR2: ENHRY, SYGVKD. There are 14 residues in the CDR3. The CDR3 spells CAISESGQGYEQYF.

The chain carries TRBV19 and TRBJ2-7; there is no DNA to check the TCRdb D call of TRBD1. Germline values: CDR1 LNHDA, CDR2 SQIVND (reference sequence). The CDR3 extends over 14 amino acids. CDR3 protein: CASSTPTGAYEQYF.

This chain joins TRBV5-1 and TRBJ1-1. CDR3 length: 15 residues. From germline, CDR1 is SGHRS and CDR2 YFSETQ. The CDR3 protein is CASSQYPGHDTEAFF. Supplemented by reference TRBV5-1 and TRBJ1-1, the full variable domain reads KAGVTQTPRYLIKTRGQQVTLSCSPISGHRSVSWYQQTPGQGLQFLFEYFSETQRNKGNFPGRFSGRQFSNSRSEMNVSTLELGDSALYLCASSQYPGHDTEAFFGQGTRLTVV.

The rearrangement links TRBV7-9 to TRBJ1-5. Germline V gene sequence: CDR1 SEHNR, CDR2 FQNEAQ (reference sequence). This CDR3 is built from 14 residues. The CDR3 loop reads CASSSTESNQPQHF.

The CDR3 spells CASTYFGGRSRDTQYF. The chain is built from TRBV6-1 and TRBJ2-3; absent DNA, TCRdb's TRBD1 call cannot be checked. Looked up from germline, CDR1 is MNHNS and CDR2 is SASEGT. This CDR3 has 16 amino acids.

The chain combines TRBV9 with TRBJ2-7; TCRdb names TRBD1, which stays unverified in the absence of DNA. This CDR3 is 15 amino acids long. The germline CDR1 and CDR2 sequences are SGDLS and YYNGEE. Here the CDR3 reads CASSVGDRTSYEQYF.

The chain links TRBV18 to TRBJ2-7; TCRdb lists TRBD1, though no DNA is available to test this call. The CDR3 has 14 residues. Germline-derived CDR1 and CDR2 are KGHSH and LQKENI. CDR3 loop: CASSLGGKDSEQYF.

The chain has TRBV5-1 and TRBJ2-3; with no DNA, the TCRdb D assignment of TRBD1 cannot be verified. The CDR3 consists of 16 residues. CDR1 and CDR2 (germline): SGHRS, YFSETQ. CDR3 region: CASTDNVGVSTDTQYF.

The chain carries TRBV20-1 and TRBJ1-5; the TCRdb D gene call, TRBD1, has no DNA to confirm it. Germline V gene sequence: CDR1 DFQATT, CDR2 SNEGSKA (reference sequence). There are 18 residues in the CDR3. The CDR3 sequence is CSARDRETGGSFHQPQHF.

The J gene is TRBJ2-5, the V gene TRBV28; TCRdb returns TRBD1, unconfirmable since there is no DNA. The CDR3 is 17 amino acids. Per germline, CDR1 MDHEN and CDR2 SYDVKM. The CDR3 protein is CASSSPSGTEIQETQYF.

V and J are TRBV25-1 and TRBJ1-1; TCRdb proposes TRBD1, but this gene call is untestable without DNA. The CDR3 extends over 16 amino acids. In germline, CDR1 is MGHDK, CDR2 SYGVNS. CDR3 protein: CASSFGRGRMNTEAFF.

The rearrangement uses TRBV5-1 and TRBJ1-2; TCRdb names TRBD1, which stays unverified in the absence of DNA. The germline V gene encodes CDR1 SGHRS and CDR2 YFSETQ. This CDR3 region has 15 residues. This chain's CDR3 is CASSLRGQGGYGYTF. Based on the CDR3 plus reference TRBV5-1 and TRBJ1-2, the full variable domain is KAGVTQTPRYLIKTRGQQVTLSCSPISGHRSVSWYQQTPGQGLQFLFEYFSETQRNKGNFPGRFSGRQFSNSRSEMNVSTLELGDSALYLCASSLRGQGGYGYTFGSGTRLTVV.

V usage is TRBV12-3 or TRBV12-4 and J usage is TRBJ1-5. CDR3 length: 15 residues. CDR3 in amino acids: CASSRGRWGNQPQHF.

The V gene is TRBV4-1, the J gene TRBJ2-3. The CDR3 totals 15 residues. Germline V CDR1 and CDR2: MGHRA, YSYEKL. CDR3 amino acids: CASSQGWGDGDTQYF.

The chain carries TRBV7-2 and TRBJ2-4; TCRdb's assignment of TRBD1 cannot be checked, as there is no DNA. CDR3 length: 16 residues. Per germline, CDR1 SGHTA and CDR2 FQGNSA. The CDR3 sequence: CASSLGGPLAKNIQYF.

V is TRBV28 and J is TRBJ1-5. The CDR3 loop spans 14 amino acids. Germline V lookup: CDR1 MDHEN, CDR2 SYDVKM. The CDR3 here is CASSFSFFNQPQHF. Full variable domain (outside the CDR3, taken from reference TRBV28 and TRBJ1-5): DVKVTQSSRYLVKRTGEKVFLECVQDMDHENMFWYRQDPGLGLRLIYFSYDVKMKEKGDIPEGYSVSREKKERFSLILESASTNQTSMYLCASSFSFFNQPQHFGDGTRLSIL.